One sample yielded the 4 T cell receptor beta chains listed below, sequenced in a study of shared clonotypes between healthy human individuals. TCRdb's copy holds only in-frame clones and misses some; the assay was immunoSEQ multiplex PCR. The table includes millions of clones, around nine tenths detected once. The sample comprised naive CD4+ T cells sorted from blood. Indicated subset: CD45RA+ positively selected. The receptors come from a man in his late teens or twenties in good health.

The chain recombines TRBV18 with TRBJ2-7; D is perhaps TRBD2 (5 bases). The length of the CDR3 is 12 residues. CDR1 is KGHSH and CDR2 is LQKENI in the germline V gene. V lost 5 bases and J lost 7, with 12 bases in between. In DNA, the CDR3 is TGTGCCAGCTCATCGGACTTTTGGGAGCAGTACTTC. Translated: CASSSDFWEQYF.

The chain has TRBV30 and TRBJ2-7; D gene uncertain. The CDR3 contains 15 residues. V lost 6 bases and J 1 base, leaving 19 bases between the germline ends. Germline-derived CDR1 and CDR2 are GTSNPN and SVGIG (reference sequence). This CDR3 is CACSTTTDGSYEQYF. The CDR3 coding sequence is TGTGCCTGCAGTACCACAACCGACGGATCCTACGAGCAGTACTTC.

V is TRBV27 and J is TRBJ2-3; D remains unclear. Germline V gene data show CDR1 as MNHEY and CDR2 as SMNVEV (reference sequence). Trimming shortened V by 2 bases and J by 4 bases, and 7 bases separated the two germline ends. This CDR3 region has 13 residues. CDR3: CASSLGRPDTQYF. In DNA, the CDR3 is TGTGCCAGCAGTTTAGGTCGCCCAGATACGCAGTATTTT.

As concerns this clone: Within the sample, other DNA sequences also encode this same CDR3. The chain recombines TRBV18 with TRBJ2-3; 13 bases map to TRBD2. The V and J ends lost 6 bases and 3 bases, in that order; junction bases with no gene match: 3. Germline-derived CDR1 and CDR2 are KGHSH and LQKENI. This CDR3 has 15 amino acids. The CDR3: CASSLGLAGTDTQYF. The CDR3 DNA is TGTGCCAGCTCCCTGGGACTAGCGGGAACAGATACGCAGTATTTT.